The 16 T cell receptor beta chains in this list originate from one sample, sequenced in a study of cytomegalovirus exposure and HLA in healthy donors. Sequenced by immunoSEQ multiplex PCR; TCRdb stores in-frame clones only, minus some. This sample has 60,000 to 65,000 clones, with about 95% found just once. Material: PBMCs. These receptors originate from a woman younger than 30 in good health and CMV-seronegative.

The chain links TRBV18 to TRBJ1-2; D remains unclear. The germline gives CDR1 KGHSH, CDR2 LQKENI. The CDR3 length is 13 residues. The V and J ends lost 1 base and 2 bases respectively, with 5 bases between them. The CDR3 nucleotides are TGTGCCAGCTCACCACAGACAAACTATGGCTACACCTTC. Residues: CASSPQTNYGYTF. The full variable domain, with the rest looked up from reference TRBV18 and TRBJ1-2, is NAGVMQNPRHLVRRRGQEARLRCSPMKGHSHVYWYRQLPEEGLKFMVYLQKENIIDESGMPKERFSAEFPKEGPSILRIQQVVRGDSAAYFCASSPQTNYGYTFGSGTRLTVV.

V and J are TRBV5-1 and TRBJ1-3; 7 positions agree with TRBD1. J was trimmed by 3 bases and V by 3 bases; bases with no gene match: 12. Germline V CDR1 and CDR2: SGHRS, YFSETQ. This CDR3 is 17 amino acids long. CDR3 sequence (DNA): TGCGCCAGCAGCTCTACGACAGGGCCGTGGGGTGGAAACACCATATATTTT. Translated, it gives CASSSTTGPWGGNTIYF.

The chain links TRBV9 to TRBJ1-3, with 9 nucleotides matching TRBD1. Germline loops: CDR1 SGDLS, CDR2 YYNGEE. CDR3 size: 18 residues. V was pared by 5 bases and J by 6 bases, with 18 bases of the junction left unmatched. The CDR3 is CASSYPRHPGQGANTIYF. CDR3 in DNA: TGTGCCAGCAGTTACCCTCGTCATCCGGGACAGGGTGCAAACACCATATATTTT.

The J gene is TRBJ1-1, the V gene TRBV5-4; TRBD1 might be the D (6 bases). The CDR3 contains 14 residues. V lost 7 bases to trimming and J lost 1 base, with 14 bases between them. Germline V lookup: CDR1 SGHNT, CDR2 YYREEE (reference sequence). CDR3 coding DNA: TGTGCCAGCGTAAGCCAACAGGGGAACACTGAAGCTTTCTTT. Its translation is CASVSQQGNTEAFF.

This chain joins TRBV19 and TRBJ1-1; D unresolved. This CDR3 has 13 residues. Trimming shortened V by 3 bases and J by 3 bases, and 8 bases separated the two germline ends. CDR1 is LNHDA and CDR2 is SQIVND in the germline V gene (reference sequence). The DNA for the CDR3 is TGTGCCAGTAGTATGGCACGGGACACTGAAGCTTTCTTT. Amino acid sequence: CASSMARDTEAFF.

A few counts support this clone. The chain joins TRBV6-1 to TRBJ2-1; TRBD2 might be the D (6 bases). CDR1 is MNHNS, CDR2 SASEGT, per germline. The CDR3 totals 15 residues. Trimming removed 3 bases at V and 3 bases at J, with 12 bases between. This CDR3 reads CASSEGSGSYNEQFF. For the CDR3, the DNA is TGTGCCAGCAGTGAGGGTAGCGGAAGCTACAATGAGCAGTTCTTC.

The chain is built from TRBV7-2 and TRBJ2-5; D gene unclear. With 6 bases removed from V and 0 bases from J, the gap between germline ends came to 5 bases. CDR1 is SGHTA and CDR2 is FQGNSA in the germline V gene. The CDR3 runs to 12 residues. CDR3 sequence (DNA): TGTGCCAGCAGGTTCAACCAAGAGACCCAGTACTTC. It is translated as CASRFNQETQYF.

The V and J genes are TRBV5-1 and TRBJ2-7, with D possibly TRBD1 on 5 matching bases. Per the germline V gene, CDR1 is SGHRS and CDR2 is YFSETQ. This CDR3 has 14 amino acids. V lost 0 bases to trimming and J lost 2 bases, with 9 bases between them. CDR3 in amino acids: CASSLGTITYEQYF. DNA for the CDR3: TGCGCCAGCAGCTTGGGGACAATTACCTACGAGCAGTACTTC.

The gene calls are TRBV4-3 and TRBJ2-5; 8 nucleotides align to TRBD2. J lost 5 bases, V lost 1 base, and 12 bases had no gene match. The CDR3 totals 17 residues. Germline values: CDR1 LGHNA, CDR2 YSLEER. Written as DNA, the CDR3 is TGCGCCAGCAGCCAAGGGACTAGCCGCAGCCCTGGGGAGACCCAGTACTTC. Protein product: CASSQGTSRSPGETQYF.

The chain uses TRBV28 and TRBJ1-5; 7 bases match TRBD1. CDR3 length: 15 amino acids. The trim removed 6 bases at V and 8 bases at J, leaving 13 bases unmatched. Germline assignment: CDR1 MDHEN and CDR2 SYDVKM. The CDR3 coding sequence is TGTGCCAGCAGCCCAATTACAGGGGTAAAGGAGCCCCAGCATTTT. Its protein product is CASSPITGVKEPQHF.

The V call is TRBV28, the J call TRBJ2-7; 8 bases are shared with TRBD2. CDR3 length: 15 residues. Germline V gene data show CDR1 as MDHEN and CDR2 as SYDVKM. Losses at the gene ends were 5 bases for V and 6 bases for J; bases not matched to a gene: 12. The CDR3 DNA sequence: TGTGCCAGCAGTCGACCCTCCGGGACTAGTAGCGAGCAGTACTTC. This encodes CASSRPSGTSSEQYF.

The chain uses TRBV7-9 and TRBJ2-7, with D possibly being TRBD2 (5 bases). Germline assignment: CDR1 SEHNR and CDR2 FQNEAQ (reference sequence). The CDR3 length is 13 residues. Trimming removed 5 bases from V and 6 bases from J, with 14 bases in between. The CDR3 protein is CASSPPGVVEQYF. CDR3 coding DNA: TGTGCCAGCAGCCCCCCCGGGGTGGTCGAGCAGTACTTC. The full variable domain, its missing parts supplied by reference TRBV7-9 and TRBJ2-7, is DTGVSQNPRHKITKRGQNVTFRCDPISEHNRLYWYRQTLGQGPEFLTYFQNEAQLEKSRLLSDRFSAERPKGSFSTLEIQRTEQGDSAMYLCASSPPGVVEQYFGPGTRLTVT.

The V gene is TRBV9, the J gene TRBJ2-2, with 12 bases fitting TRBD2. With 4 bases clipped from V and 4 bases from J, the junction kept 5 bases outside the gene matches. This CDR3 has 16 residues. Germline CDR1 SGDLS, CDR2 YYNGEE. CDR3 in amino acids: CASSPRLAGVTGELFF. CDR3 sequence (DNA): TGTGCCAGCAGCCCCCGACTAGCGGGAGTCACCGGGGAGCTGTTTTTT.

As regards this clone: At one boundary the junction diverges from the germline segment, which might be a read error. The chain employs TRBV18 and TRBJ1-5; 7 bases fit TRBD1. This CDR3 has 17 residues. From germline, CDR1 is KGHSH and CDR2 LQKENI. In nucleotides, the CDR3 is TGTGCCAGCTCATCACCCCACCCAGGGGGATCTTATCAGCCCCAGCATTTT. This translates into CASSSPHPGGSYQPQHF. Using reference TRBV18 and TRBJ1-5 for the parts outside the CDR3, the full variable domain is NAGVMQNPRHLVRRRGQEARLRCSPMKGHSHVYWYRQLPEEGLKFMVYLQKENIIDESGMPKERFSAEFPKEGPSILRIQQVVRGDSAAYFCASSSPHPGGSYQPQHFGDGTRLSIL.

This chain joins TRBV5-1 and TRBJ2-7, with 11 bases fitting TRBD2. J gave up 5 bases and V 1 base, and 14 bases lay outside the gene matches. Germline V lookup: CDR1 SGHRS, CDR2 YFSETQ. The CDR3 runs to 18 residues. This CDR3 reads CASSLPISGGAGGDEQYF. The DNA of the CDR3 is TGCGCCAGCAGCTTGCCTATTAGCGGGGGGGCCGGCGGCGACGAGCAGTACTTC.

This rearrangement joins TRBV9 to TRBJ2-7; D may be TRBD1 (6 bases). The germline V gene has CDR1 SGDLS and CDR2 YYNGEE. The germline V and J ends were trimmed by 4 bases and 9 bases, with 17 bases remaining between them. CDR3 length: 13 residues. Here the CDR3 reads CASSPTDRGGQYF. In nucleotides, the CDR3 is TGTGCCAGCAGCCCTACGGACCGAGGGGGGCAGTACTTC.